This T cell receptor (beta chain) comes out of a study of human CD8 memory T cell subsets. Findings and limits, study-wide: The beta chain was the only T cell receptor chain that the study sequenced. Similarly high diversity marked stem-like memory and precursor exhausted T cells, unlike effector memory cells.

It was UMI-labeled 5' RACE by which the TCR beta libraries were made. Following a re-call of the 5' RACE reads, TCRdb has one entry per CDR3 protein and lacks DNA. The sample holds about 10,000 distinct CDR3 sequences. Enrichment for total CD8+ T cells was performed by negative magnetic separation. The V gene's germline CDR1 is SEHNR and CDR2 FQNEAQ (reference sequence). This CDR3 has 17 amino acids. Comments on this clonotype: Its target is unknown.

The TCR sequence derives from a human donor in good health. V gene TRBV7-9 combines with J gene TRBJ1-4. Source material: CD8+ T cells from PBMCs. This CDR3 reads CASSLPAGRAPNEKLFF.